The 23 T cell receptor beta chains listed next were all sequenced from one sample in a study of blood T cell repertoires in COVID-19 (TCRdb year 2020). Receptors were amplified or captured by the immunoSEQ multiplex PCR assay. The immuneACCESS repertoire file appears here via TCRdb, limited to in-frame rearrangements. These files lack a portion of the clones; in checked studies, under half of the deficit traces to unresolved V genes, and the cause of the others is not known. Present in this sample are 65,000 to 75,000 clones, roughly 91% of which were seen just once. The top ten clonotypes cover approximately 28% of the sample. The sequenced sample consisted of peripheral blood. The receptors originated from a woman older than 75 with active or convalescent COVID-19.

V gene TRBV6-2 or TRBV6-3 combines with J gene TRBJ1-4, with D perhaps matching TRBD1 (5 bases). The CDR3 has 15 amino acids. CDR1 is MNHEY, CDR2 SVGEGT, per germline. The V and J ends lost 5 bases and 6 bases respectively, with 16 bases between them. The CDR3 loop is CASSVLSVGDEKLFF. CDR3 DNA: TGTGCCAGCAGTGTCCTTTCGGTAGGGGATGAAAAACTGTTTTTT.

The chain joins TRBV7-2 to TRBJ2-1; 8 bases are shared with TRBD2. The CDR3 consists of 16 residues. With 4 bases clipped from V and 0 bases from J, the junction kept 5 bases outside the gene matches. Germline CDR1 is SGHTA and CDR2 is FQGNSA. CDR3 sequence (DNA): TGTGCCAGCAGCTGGAGCGGGGGCTACTCCTACAATGAGCAGTTCTTC. Its protein is CASSWSGGYSYNEQFF.

V usage is TRBV9 and J usage is TRBJ2-2; 10 bases fit TRBD2. This CDR3 is 16 amino acids long. Germline CDR1 and CDR2: SGDLS and YYNGEE. After removal of 0 bases from V and 6 bases from J, the junction contained 5 bases not matched to a gene. The CDR3 spells CASSVAPAGGPGELFF. DNA for the CDR3: TGTGCCAGCAGCGTAGCGCCAGCGGGGGGGCCCGGGGAGCTGTTTTTT.

This chain joins TRBV5-6 and TRBJ1-6; TRBD1 aligns across 8 bases. The CDR3 has 15 residues. V was pared by 0 bases and J by 4 bases, with 0 bases of the junction left unmatched. Germline values: CDR1 SGHDT, CDR2 YYEEEE. This CDR3 reads CASSLGQGYNSPLHF. Written as DNA, the CDR3 is TGTGCCAGCAGCTTGGGACAGGGGTATAATTCACCCCTCCACTTT. Complete variable domain (other parts from reference TRBV5-6 and TRBJ1-6): DAGVTQSPTHLIKTRGQQVTLRCSPKSGHDTVSWYQQALGQGPQFIFQYYEEEERQRGNFPDRFSGHQFPNYSSELNVNALLLGDSALYLCASSLGQGYNSPLHFGNGTRLTVT.

The V and J genes are TRBV30 and TRBJ1-4, with TRBD1 as a possible D gene (5 bases). The CDR3 is made up of 13 amino acids. Germline lookup yields CDR1 GTSNPN and CDR2 SVGIG (reference sequence). The V and J ends lost 1 base and 7 bases respectively, with 10 bases between them. The CDR3 nucleotides read TGTGCCTGGAGTGAAGGGGCAGGTGAAAAACTGTTTTTT. As protein: CAWSEGAGEKLFF.

The rearrangement links TRBV7-8 to TRBJ2-7, with TRBD2 identical over 12 bases. Germline CDR1 reads SGHVS; CDR2 reads FQNEAQ. The V gene end was trimmed by 6 bases and the J gene end by 4 bases; junction bases not matched to a gene: 7. This CDR3 has 15 residues. This CDR3 is CASSPSGGAYYEQYF. CDR3 DNA sequence: TGTGCCAGCAGTCCTAGCGGGGGGGCTTATTACGAGCAGTACTTC.

The rearrangement uses TRBV6-5 and TRBJ1-3; 8 bases map to TRBD1. The germline gives CDR1 MNHEY, CDR2 SVGAGI. The length of the CDR3 is 15 residues. V gave up 7 bases and J gave up 0 bases; unmatched junction bases: 5. The CDR3 DNA sequence: TGTGCCAGCATTCGGGACAGGCGCTCTGGAAACACCATATATTTT. The encoded protein is CASIRDRRSGNTIYF.

This clone has only one observation. V and J are TRBV5-1 and TRBJ2-5, with TRBD1 as a possible D gene (5 bases). V lost 4 bases and J lost 5, with 21 bases in between. CDR3 length: 16 amino acids. Germline V gene sequence: CDR1 SGHRS, CDR2 YFSETQ. CDR3 DNA: TGCGCCAGCAGCGTTAACATCAGGGATTTAGGGGAGACCCAGTACTTC. Amino acid sequence: CASSVNIRDLGETQYF.

The V and J genes are TRBV6-6 and TRBJ1-2; D is ambiguous. V was trimmed by 7 bases and J by 1 base, leaving 13 bases between them. This CDR3 contains 14 residues. Germline loops: CDR1 MNHNY, CDR2 SVGAGI (reference sequence). The CDR3 region is CASMAGNVNYGYTF. DNA for the CDR3: TGTGCCAGCATGGCAGGCAACGTTAACTATGGCTACACCTTC.

This chain connects TRBV9 to TRBJ1-1; unclear D gene. The germline V gene has CDR1 SGDLS and CDR2 YYNGEE. The CDR3 sequence is 14 residues long. V was trimmed by 0 bases and J by 3 bases, leaving 9 bases between them. The CDR3 nucleotides read TGTGCCAGCAGCGTAGGTAGGAGGGACACTGAAGCTTTCTTT. Amino acids: CASSVGRRDTEAFF.

The rearrangement joins TRBV5-1 to TRBJ2-1, with TRBD1 as a possible D gene (6 bases). V dropped 0 bases and J dropped 4 bases, with 11 bases sitting between them. This CDR3 comprises 15 residues. Per germline, CDR1 SGHRS and CDR2 YFSETQ. CDR3 amino acids: CASSLEGGDYNEQFF. The CDR3, as DNA: TGCGCCAGCAGCTTGGAAGGGGGAGATTACAATGAGCAGTTCTTC.

This rearrangement joins TRBV7-8 to TRBJ1-2; no clear D gene. The CDR3 is 15 residues long. V gave up 2 bases and J gave up 3 bases, with 13 bases separating them. Germline V gene data show CDR1 as SGHVS and CDR2 as FQNEAQ. CDR3 nucleotides: TGTGCCAGCAGCTTACTTCGGGGATCTGACTATGGCTACACCTTC. Protein product: CASSLLRGSDYGYTF.

The genes are TRBV11-2 and TRBJ2-2; TRBD2 is a possible D gene (6 bases). The CDR3 runs 15 residues. Germline V gene sequence: CDR1 SGHAT, CDR2 FQNNGV. The ends were cut back, 4 bases at V and 3 bases at J, with 12 bases in the middle. The DNA of the CDR3 is TGTGCCAGCAGCTCCGGGGGATCCTACACCGGGGAGCTGTTTTTT. Its protein product is CASSSGGSYTGELFF.

The chain has TRBV7-6 and TRBJ2-7; D perhaps matches TRBD1 (5 bases). CDR3 length: 15 residues. Between the trimmed V and J ends, which lost 3 bases and 3 bases, there was a span of 15 bases. The V gene's germline CDR1 is SGHVS and CDR2 FNYEAQ. The CDR3 region has the DNA TGTGCCAGCAGCTTTGTTCTCGACAGCCTCTACGAGCAGTACTTC. This encodes CASSFVLDSLYEQYF.

Only a few counts were recorded for this clone. The rearrangement uses TRBV1 and TRBJ2-5; the table's D call, TRBD1, was not checked against the DNA. TRBV1 is described as a pseudogene. CDR3 size: 17 residues. CDR3 sequence reads: CTSSQPLEGAPKETQYF. The CDR3 DNA is TGCACCAGCAGCCAACCCCTTGAGGGGGCCCCAAAAGAGACCCAGTACTTC.

The gene calls are TRBV28 and TRBJ1-1; a possible D gene is TRBD1 (6 bases). CDR3 length equals 15 residues. Trimming removed 4 bases from V and 0 bases from J, with 12 bases in between. Germline V gene sequence: CDR1 MDHEN, CDR2 SYDVKM. The CDR3 sequence: CASSSGGLMNTEAFF. Here the CDR3 DNA reads TGTGCCAGCAGTTCCGGGGGGCTCATGAACACTGAAGCTTTCTTT.

The rearrangement uses TRBV5-4 and TRBJ2-4; TRBD1 is a possible D gene (6 bases). The CDR3 contains 13 residues. Germline V lookup: CDR1 SGHNT, CDR2 YYREEE (reference sequence). V was shortened by 4 bases and J by 7 bases, with 12 bases between the two germline ends. The chain's CDR3 is CASSEGQGNIQYF. In nucleotides, the CDR3 is TGTGCCAGCAGCGAAGGGCAGGGGAACATTCAGTACTTC.

The chain couples TRBV2 to TRBJ1-2; D possibly corresponds to TRBD1 (5 bases). Germline V gene lookup returns CDR1 SNHLY and CDR2 FYNNEI. This CDR3 region has 13 residues. V lost 8 bases and J lost 8, with 18 bases in between. CDR3 protein: CASLLEGLSGYTF. Written as DNA, the CDR3 is TGTGCCAGCCTCCTGGAGGGGTTATCAGGCTACACCTTC.

The rearrangement uses TRBV11-2 and TRBJ2-7, with D maybe TRBD1 (5 bases). This CDR3 has 13 residues. Trimming cost V 5 bases and J 6 bases, with 14 bases left between them. Germline loops: CDR1 SGHAT, CDR2 FQNNGV. The CDR3 DNA reads as TGTGCCAGCAGCACCAACTCAGGGCTCGAGCAGTACTTC. Protein product: CASSTNSGLEQYF.

The chain couples TRBV19 to TRBJ1-4, with 11 bases matching TRBD1. The CDR3 is made up of 15 amino acids. Per germline, CDR1 LNHDA and CDR2 SQIVND (reference sequence). Germline trimming cut 6 bases from V and 6 bases from J; bases unmatched to any gene: 6. CDR3 in DNA: TGTGCCAGTAGCGCGGACAGGGGGCTTTATGAAAAACTGTTTTTT. This codes for CASSADRGLYEKLFF. Full variable domain (missing parts from reference TRBV19 and TRBJ1-4): DGGITQSPKYLFRKEGQNVTLSCEQNLNHDAMYWYRQDPGQGLRLIYYSQIVNDFQKGDIAEGYSVSREKKESFPLTVTSAQKNPTAFYLCASSADRGLYEKLFFGSGTQLSVL.

The chain combines TRBV19 with TRBJ1-5; D not certain. The germline gives CDR1 LNHDA, CDR2 SQIVND (reference sequence). The CDR3 sequence is 16 residues long. Between the trimmed V and J ends, which lost 5 bases and 2 bases, there was a span of 16 bases. The CDR3 DNA reads as TGTGCCAGTAGTTGGAGTCGGGGAGCGGGCAATCAGCCCCAGCATTTT. It yields the protein CASSWSRGAGNQPQHF.

This clone was observed a few times. The chain uses TRBV25-1 and TRBJ1-1, with a weak D call TRBD1 (5 bases). V gave up 4 bases and J gave up 5 bases, with 17 bases separating them. Germline lookup yields CDR1 MGHDK and CDR2 SYGVNS. The CDR3 length is 15 residues. CDR3 sequence (DNA): TGTGCCAGCAGTGCGTTACGGGTCAGGGATACTGAAGCTTTCTTT. Protein product: CASSALRVRDTEAFF. Full variable domain (missing parts from reference TRBV25-1 and TRBJ1-1): EADIYQTPRYLVIGTGKKITLECSQTMGHDKMYWYQQDPGMELHLIHYSYGVNSTEKGDLSSESTVSRIRTEHFPLTLESARPSHTSQYLCASSALRVRDTEAFFGQGTRLTVV.

The chain recombines TRBV19 with TRBJ1-2; D may be TRBD1 (6 bases). From germline, CDR1 is LNHDA and CDR2 SQIVND (reference sequence). There are 12 residues in the CDR3. The V gene lost 5 bases and the J gene lost 4 bases, with 8 bases spanning the gap. The CDR3 DNA follows: TGTGCCAGTAGTCACAGGGCCTATGGCTACACCTTC. This sequence encodes CASSHRAYGYTF.